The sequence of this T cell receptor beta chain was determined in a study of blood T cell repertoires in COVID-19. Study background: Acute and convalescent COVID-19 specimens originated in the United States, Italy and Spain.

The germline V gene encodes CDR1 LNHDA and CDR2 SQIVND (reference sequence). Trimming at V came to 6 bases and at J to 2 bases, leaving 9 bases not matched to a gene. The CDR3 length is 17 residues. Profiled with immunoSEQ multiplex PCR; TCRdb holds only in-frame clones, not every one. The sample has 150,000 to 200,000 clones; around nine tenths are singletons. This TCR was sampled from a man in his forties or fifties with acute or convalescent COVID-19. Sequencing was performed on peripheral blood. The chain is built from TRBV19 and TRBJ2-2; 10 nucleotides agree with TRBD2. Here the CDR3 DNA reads TGTGCCAGTAGCCCAGGGTCTAGCGGGAGAAACACCGGGGAGCTGTTTTTT. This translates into CASSPGSSGRNTGELFF.